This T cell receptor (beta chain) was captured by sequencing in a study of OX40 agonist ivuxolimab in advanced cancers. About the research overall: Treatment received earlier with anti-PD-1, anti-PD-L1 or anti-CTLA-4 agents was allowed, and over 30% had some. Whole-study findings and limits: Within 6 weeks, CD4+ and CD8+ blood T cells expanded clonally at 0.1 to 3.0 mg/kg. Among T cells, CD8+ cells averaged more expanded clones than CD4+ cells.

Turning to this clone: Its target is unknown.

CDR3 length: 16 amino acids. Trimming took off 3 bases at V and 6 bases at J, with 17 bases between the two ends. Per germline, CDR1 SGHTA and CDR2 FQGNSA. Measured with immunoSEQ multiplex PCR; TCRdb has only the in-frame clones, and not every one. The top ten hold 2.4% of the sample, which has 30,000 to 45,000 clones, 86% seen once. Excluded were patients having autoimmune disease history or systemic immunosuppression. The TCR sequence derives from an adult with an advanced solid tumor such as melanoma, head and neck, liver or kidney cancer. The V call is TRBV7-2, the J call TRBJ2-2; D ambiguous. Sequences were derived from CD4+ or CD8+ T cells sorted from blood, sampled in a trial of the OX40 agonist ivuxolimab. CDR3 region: CASSLPMSVGAGELFF. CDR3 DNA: TGTGCCAGCAGCTTGCCGATGTCTGTTGGCGCCGGGGAGCTGTTTTTT.